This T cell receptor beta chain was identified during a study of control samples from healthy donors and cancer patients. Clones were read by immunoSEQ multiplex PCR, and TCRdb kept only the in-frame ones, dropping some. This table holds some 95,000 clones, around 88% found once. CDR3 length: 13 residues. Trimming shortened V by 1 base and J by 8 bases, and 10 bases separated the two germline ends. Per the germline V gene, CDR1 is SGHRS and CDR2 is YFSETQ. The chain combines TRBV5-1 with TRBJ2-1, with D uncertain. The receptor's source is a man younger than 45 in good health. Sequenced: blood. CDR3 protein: CASSLNLGDEQFF. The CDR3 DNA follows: TGCGCCAGCAGCTTGAACTTGGGTGATGAGCAGTTCTTC.